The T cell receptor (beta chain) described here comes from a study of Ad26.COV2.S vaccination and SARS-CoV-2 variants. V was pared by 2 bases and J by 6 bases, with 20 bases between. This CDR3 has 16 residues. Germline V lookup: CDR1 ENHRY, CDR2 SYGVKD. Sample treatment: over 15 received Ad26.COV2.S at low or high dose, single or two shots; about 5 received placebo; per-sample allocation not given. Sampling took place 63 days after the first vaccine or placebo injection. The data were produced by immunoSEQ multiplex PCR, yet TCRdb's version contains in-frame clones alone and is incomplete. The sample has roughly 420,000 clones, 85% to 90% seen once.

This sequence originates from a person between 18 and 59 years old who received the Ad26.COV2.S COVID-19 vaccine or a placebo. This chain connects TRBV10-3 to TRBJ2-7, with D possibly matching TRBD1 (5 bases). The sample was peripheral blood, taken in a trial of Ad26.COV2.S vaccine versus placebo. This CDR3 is CAISERGRQGAREQYF. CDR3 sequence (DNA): TGTGCCATCAGTGAGAGAGGTCGCCAGGGTGCACGCGAGCAGTACTTC.